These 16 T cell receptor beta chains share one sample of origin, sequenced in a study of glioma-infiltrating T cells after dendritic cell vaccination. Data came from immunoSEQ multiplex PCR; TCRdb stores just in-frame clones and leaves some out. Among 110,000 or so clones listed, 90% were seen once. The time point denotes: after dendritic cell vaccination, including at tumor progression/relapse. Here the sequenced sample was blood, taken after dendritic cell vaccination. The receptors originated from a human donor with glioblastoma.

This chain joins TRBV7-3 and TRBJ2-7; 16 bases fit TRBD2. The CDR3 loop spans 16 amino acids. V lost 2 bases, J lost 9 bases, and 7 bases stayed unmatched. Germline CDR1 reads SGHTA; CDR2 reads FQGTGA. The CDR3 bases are TGTGCCAGCAGCTTAGGGACTAGCGGGAGGGCCTCGAGGCAGTACTTC. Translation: CASSLGTSGRASRQYF.

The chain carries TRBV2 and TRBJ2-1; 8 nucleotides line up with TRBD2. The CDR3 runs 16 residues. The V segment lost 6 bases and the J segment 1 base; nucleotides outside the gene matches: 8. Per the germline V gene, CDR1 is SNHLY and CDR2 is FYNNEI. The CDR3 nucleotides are TGTGCCAGCAGACCGCGGGGGGAGGCGTCCTACAATGAGCAGTTCTTC. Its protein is CASRPRGEASYNEQFF.

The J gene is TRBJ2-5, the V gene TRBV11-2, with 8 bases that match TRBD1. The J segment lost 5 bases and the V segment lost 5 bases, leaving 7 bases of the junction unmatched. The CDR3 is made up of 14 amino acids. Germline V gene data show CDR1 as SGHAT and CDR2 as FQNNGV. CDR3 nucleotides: TGTGCCAGCAGCACCCAGGGGGCGGTGGAGACCCAGTACTTC. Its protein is CASSTQGAVETQYF. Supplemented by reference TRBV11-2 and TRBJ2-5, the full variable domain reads EAGVAQSPRYKIIEKRQSVAFWCNPISGHATLYWYQQILGQGPKLLIQFQNNGVVDDSQLPKDRFSAERLKGVDSTLKIQPAKLEDSAVYLCASSTQGAVETQYFGPGTRLLVL.

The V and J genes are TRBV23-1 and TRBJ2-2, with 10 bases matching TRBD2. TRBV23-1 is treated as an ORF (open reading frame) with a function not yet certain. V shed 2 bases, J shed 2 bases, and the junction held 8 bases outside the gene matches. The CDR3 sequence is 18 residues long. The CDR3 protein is CASSQMSAGGPNTGELFF. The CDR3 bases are TGCGCCAGCAGTCAAATGTCAGCGGGAGGGCCCAACACCGGGGAGCTGTTTTTT.

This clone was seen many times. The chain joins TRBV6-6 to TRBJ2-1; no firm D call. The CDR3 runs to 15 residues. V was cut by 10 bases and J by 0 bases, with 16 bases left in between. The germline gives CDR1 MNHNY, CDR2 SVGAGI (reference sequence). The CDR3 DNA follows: TGTGCCACCGACCCCCTCAGGTCCTCCTACAATGAGCAGTTCTTC. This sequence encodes CATDPLRSSYNEQFF.

CDR3 amino acids: CASGNFQGYEQYF. CDR3 DNA: TGTGCCAGCGGAAACTTCCAGGGCTACGAGCAGTACTTC. The chain combines TRBV28 with TRBJ2-7; a possible D gene is TRBD1 (5 bases). The CDR3 is 13 amino acids. Germline CDR1 and CDR2: MDHEN and SYDVKM. The V gene lost 8 bases and the J gene lost 3 bases, with 14 bases spanning the gap. Filled out from reference TRBV28 and TRBJ2-7, the complete variable domain reads DVKVTQSSRYLVKRTGEKVFLECVQDMDHENMFWYRQDPGLGLRLIYFSYDVKMKEKGDIPEGYSVSREKKERFSLILESASTNQTSMYLCASGNFQGYEQYFGPGTRLTVT.

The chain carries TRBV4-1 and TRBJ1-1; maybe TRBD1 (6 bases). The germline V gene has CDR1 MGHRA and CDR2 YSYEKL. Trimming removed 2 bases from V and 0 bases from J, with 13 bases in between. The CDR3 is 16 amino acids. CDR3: CASSQNPTGMNTEAFF. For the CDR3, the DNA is TGCGCCAGCAGCCAAAACCCAACAGGGATGAACACTGAAGCTTTCTTT.

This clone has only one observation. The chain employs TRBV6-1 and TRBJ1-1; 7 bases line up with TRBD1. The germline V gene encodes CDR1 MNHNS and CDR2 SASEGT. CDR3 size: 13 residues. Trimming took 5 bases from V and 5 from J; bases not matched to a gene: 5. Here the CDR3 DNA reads TGTGCCAGCAGTTCCCCCAGGGGGACTGAAGCTTTCTTT. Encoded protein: CASSSPRGTEAFF.

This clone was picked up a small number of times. This CDR3 reads CASNAGTTHTQYF. In DNA form, the CDR3 reads TGTGCCAGCAACGCCGGGACTACGCATACGCAGTATTTT. This chain connects TRBV27 to TRBJ2-3; 7 bases fit TRBD2. Trimming removed 7 bases from V and 7 bases from J; junction bases left unmatched: 8. The V gene's germline CDR1 is MNHEY and CDR2 SMNVEV (reference sequence). This CDR3 is built from 13 residues.

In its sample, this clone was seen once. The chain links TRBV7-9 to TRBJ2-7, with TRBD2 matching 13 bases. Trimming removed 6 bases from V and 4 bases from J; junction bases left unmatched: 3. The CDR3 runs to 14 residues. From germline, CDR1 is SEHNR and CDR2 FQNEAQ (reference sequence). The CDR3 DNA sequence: TGTGCCAGCAGTCGGACTAGCGGGAGATACGAGCAGTACTTC. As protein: CASSRTSGRYEQYF.

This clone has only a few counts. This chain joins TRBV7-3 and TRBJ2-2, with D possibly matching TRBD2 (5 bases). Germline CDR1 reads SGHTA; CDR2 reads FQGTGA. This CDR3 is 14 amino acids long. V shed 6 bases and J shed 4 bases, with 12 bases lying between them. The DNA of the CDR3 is TGTGCCAGCAGTTCGCTAGCTGGCACCGGGGAGCTGTTTTTT. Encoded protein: CASSSLAGTGELFF.

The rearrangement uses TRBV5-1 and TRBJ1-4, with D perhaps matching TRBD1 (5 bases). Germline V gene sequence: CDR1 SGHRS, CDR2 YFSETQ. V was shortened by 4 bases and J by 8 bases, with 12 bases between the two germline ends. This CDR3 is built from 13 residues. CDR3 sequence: CASSADNGEKLFF. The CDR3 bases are TGCGCCAGCAGCGCGGACAACGGGGAAAAACTGTTTTTT.

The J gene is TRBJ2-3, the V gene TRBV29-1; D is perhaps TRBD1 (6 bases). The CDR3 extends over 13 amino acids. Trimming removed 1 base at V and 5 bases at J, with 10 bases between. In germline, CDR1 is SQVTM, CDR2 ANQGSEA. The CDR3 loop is CSVEVQQGDTQYF. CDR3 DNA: TGCAGCGTTGAAGTCCAACAGGGAGATACGCAGTATTTT.

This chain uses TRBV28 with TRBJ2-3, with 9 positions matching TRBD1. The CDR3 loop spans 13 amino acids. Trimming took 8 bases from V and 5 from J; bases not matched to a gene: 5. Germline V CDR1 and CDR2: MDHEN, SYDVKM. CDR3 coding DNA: TGTGCCAGCCGGGACAGGGCAGGAGATACGCAGTATTTT. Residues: CASRDRAGDTQYF.

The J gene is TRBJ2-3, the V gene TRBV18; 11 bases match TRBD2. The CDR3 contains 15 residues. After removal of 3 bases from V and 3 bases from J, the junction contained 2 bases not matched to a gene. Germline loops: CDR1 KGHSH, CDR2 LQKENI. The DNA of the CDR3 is TGTGCCAGCTCACCCTCTAGCGGGGGGACAGATACGCAGTATTTT. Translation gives CASSPSSGGTDTQYF. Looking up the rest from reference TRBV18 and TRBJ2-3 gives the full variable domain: NAGVMQNPRHLVRRRGQEARLRCSPMKGHSHVYWYRQLPEEGLKFMVYLQKENIIDESGMPKERFSAEFPKEGPSILRIQQVVRGDSAAYFCASSPSSGGTDTQYFGPGTRLTVL.

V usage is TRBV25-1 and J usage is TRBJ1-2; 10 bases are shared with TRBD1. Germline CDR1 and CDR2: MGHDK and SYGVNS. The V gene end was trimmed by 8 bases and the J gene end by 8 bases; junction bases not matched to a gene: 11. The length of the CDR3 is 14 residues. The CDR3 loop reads CASSPGGQGKGYTF. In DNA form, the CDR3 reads TGTGCCAGCTCCCCTGGGGGACAGGGGAAAGGCTACACCTTC.